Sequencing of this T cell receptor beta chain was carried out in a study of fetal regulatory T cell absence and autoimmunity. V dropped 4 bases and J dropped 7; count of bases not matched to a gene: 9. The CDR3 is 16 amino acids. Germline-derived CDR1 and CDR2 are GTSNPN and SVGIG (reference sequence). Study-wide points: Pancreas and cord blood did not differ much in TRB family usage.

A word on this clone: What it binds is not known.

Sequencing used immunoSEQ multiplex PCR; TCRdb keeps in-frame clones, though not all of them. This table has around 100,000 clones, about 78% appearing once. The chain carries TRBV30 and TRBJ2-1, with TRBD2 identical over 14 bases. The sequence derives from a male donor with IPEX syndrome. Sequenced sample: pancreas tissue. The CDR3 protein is CAWTVMGLAGVNEQFF. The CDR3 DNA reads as TGTGCCTGGACTGTAATGGGACTAGCGGGAGTAAATGAGCAGTTCTTC.